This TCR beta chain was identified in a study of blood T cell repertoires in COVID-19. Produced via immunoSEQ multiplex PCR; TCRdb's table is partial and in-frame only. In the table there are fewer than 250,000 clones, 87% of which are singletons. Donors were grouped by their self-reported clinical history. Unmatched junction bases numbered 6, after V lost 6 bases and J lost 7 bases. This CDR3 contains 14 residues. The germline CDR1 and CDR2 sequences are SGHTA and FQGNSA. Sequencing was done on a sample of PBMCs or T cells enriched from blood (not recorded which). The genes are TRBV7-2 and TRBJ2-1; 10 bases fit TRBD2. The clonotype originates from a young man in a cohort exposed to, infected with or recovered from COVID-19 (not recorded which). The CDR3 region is CASRPGLAANEQFF. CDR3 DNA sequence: TGTGCCAGCAGGCCAGGACTAGCGGCGAATGAGCAGTTCTTC.